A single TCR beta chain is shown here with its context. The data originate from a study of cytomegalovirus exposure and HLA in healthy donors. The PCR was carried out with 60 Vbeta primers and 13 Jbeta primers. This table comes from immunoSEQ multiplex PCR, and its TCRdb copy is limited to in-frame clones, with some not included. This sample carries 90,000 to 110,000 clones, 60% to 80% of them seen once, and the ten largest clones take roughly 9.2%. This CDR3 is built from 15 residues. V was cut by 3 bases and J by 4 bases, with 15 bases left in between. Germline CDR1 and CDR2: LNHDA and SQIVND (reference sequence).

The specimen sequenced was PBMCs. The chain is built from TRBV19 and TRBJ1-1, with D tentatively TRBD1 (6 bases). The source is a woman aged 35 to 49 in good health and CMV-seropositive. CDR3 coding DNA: TGTGCCAGTAGTATTGGAAAAGGGGGAGTCACTGAAGCTTTCTTT. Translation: CASSIGKGGVTEAFF.